The TCR beta chain under discussion was sequenced for a study of blood T cell repertoires in COVID-19. Sequenced by immunoSEQ multiplex PCR; TCRdb stores in-frame clones only, minus some. The table has some 100,000 clones, more than 75% seen once. Per the germline V gene, CDR1 is SGDLS and CDR2 is YYNGEE. CDR3 length: 17 amino acids. The V gene end was trimmed by 1 base and the J gene end by 4 bases; junction bases not matched to a gene: 6. Material for sequencing was peripheral blood. The chain joins TRBV9 to TRBJ2-1, with 12 bases fitting TRBD2. The receptor's source is a woman older than 75 with active COVID-19. CDR3 protein: CASSVLAGGPRYNEQFF. In nucleotides, the CDR3 is TGTGCCAGCAGCGTACTAGCGGGAGGGCCAAGGTACAATGAGCAGTTCTTC. Full variable domain (missing parts from reference TRBV9 and TRBJ2-1): DSGVTQTPKHLITATGQRVTLRCSPRSGDLSVYWYQQSLDQGLQFLIQYYNGEERAKGNILERFSAQQFPDLHSELNLSSLELGDSALYFCASSVLAGGPRYNEQFFGPGTRLTVL.